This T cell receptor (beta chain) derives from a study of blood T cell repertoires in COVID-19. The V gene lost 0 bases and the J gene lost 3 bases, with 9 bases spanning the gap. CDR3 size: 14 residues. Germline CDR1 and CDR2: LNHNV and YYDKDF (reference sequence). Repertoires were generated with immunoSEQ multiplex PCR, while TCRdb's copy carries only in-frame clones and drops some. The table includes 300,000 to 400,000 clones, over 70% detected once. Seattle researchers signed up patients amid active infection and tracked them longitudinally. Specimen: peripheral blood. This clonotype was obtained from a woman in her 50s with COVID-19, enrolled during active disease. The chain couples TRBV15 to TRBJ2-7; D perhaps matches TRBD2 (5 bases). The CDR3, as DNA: TGTGCCACCAGCAGAGACCAGAGCGGCTACGAGCAGTACTTC. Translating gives CATSRDQSGYEQYF. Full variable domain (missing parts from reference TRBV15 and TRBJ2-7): DAMVIQNPRYQVTQFGKPVTLSCSQTLNHNVMYWYQQKSSQAPKLLFHYYDKDFNNEADTPDNFQSRRPNTSFCFLDIRSPGLGDTAMYLCATSRDQSGYEQYFGPGTRLTVT.